Presented here are 27 T cell receptor beta chains from one specimen sequenced in a study of blood T cell repertoires in COVID-19. The table came from immunoSEQ multiplex PCR; TCRdb's copy has only in-frame clones and leaves some out. The table shows approximately 210,000 clones, with approximately 80% occurring only once. Material for sequencing was PBMCs or T cells enriched from blood (not recorded which). Every receptor here comes from a woman aged 55-69 years who had recovered from COVID-19.

In this sample, this clone turned up once. The chain combines TRBV15 with TRBJ1-3; tentative D call: TRBD1 (6 bases). CDR3 size: 15 residues. V shed 0 bases and J shed 4 bases, with 10 bases lying between them. Germline V CDR1 and CDR2: LNHNV, YYDKDF (reference sequence). The CDR3 nucleotides read TGTGCCACCAGCAGAGATCGGGGGGCAGGAAACACCATATATTTT. Its translation: CATSRDRGAGNTIYF.

CDR3 sequence: CASKRTSGYNEQFF. The CDR3 coding sequence is TGTGCCAGCAAACGGACTAGCGGTTACAATGAGCAGTTCTTC. The rearrangement uses TRBV6-4 and TRBJ2-1; 10 nucleotides line up with TRBD2. The CDR3 spans 14 residues. Germline CDR1 is MRHNA and CDR2 is SNTAGT. Losses at the gene ends were 7 bases for V and 4 bases for J; bases not matched to a gene: 4.

The chain carries TRBV6-5 and TRBJ1-2; TRBD1 matches at 7 bases. Germline trimming cut 6 bases from V and 8 bases from J; bases unmatched to any gene: 12. The germline V gene has CDR1 MNHEY and CDR2 SVGAGI. CDR3 size: 14 residues. CDR3 DNA sequence: TGTGCCAGCAGAGTGAACAGGGGAACGGGGGGCTACACCTTC. Its translation: CASRVNRGTGGYTF.

The rearrangement joins TRBV13 to TRBJ2-2; a weak D match, TRBD2 (5 bases). Per germline, CDR1 PRHDT and CDR2 FYEKMQ (reference sequence). This CDR3 has 14 residues. Trimming pared 4 bases from V and 2 bases from J, leaving 8 bases between. The CDR3 loop is CASSSLVNTGELFF. In nucleotides, the CDR3 is TGTGCCAGCAGCTCACTAGTCAACACCGGGGAGCTGTTTTTT.

This clone appeared a few times. V usage is TRBV4-3 and J usage is TRBJ1-2; 7 nucleotides agree with TRBD1. V gave up 3 bases and J gave up 4 bases; unmatched junction bases: 11. The CDR3 has 16 residues. CDR1 is LGHNA, CDR2 YSLEER, per germline. The CDR3 loop reads CASSHDSGTVPYGYTF. The CDR3 nucleotides are TGCGCCAGCAGCCATGACTCCGGGACAGTACCCTATGGCTACACCTTC.

The V call is TRBV7-2, the J call TRBJ2-3, with TRBD1 as a possible D gene (5 bases). The length of the CDR3 is 16 residues. The germline gives CDR1 SGHTA, CDR2 FQGNSA. V lost 2 bases, J lost 3 bases, and 15 bases lay in between. The CDR3 DNA reads TGTGCCAGCAGCTTACATGGGGCGCTTGGGACAGATACGCAGTATTTT. Residues: CASSLHGALGTDTQYF.

The rearrangement uses TRBV7-2 and TRBJ2-3; D is ambiguous. Between the trimmed V and J ends, which lost 6 bases and 2 bases, there was a span of 6 bases. CDR3 size: 12 residues. The germline V gene encodes CDR1 SGHTA and CDR2 FQGNSA. CDR3 nucleotide sequence: TGTGCCAGCAGTCCCTACACAGATACGCAGTATTTT. Amino acids: CASSPYTDTQYF.

The V gene is TRBV28, the J gene TRBJ1-5; TRBD1 matches at 7 bases. This CDR3 contains 14 residues. The junction had 9 bases not matched to a gene; V was cut back by 2 bases and J by 11 bases. Germline V CDR1 and CDR2: MDHEN, SYDVKM. The CDR3 region is CASSLGRGLDSQHF. The CDR3 DNA is TGTGCCAGCAGTTTAGGCAGGGGGTTAGATTCCCAGCATTTT.

This sequence joins TRBV6-2 or TRBV6-3 and TRBJ2-7; 7 nucleotides line up with TRBD1. The germline V gene encodes CDR1 MNHEY and CDR2 SVGEGT. The length of the CDR3 is 17 residues. The V gene end was trimmed by 4 bases and the J gene end by 0 bases; junction bases not matched to a gene: 12. CDR3 loop: CASSSSTGARNSYEQYF. The CDR3 bases are TGTGCCAGCAGTTCCTCTACAGGGGCCCGAAACTCCTACGAGCAGTACTTC.

This clone was observed once. The chain joins TRBV3-1 (or the pseudogene TRBV3-2) to TRBJ2-3; TRBD1 aligns across 7 bases. The CDR3 contains 12 residues. The germline V gene encodes CDR1 LGHDT and CDR2 YNNKEL (reference sequence). With 11 bases clipped from V and 2 bases from J, the junction kept 4 bases outside the gene matches. Written as DNA, the CDR3 is TGTGCCGCCAGGGGGTACACAGATACGCAGTATTTT. Translating gives CAARGYTDTQYF.

The gene calls are TRBV6-6 and TRBJ2-6; D perhaps matches TRBD2 (5 bases). The germline CDR1 and CDR2 sequences are MNHNY and SVGAGI (reference sequence). V was pared by 2 bases and J by 2 bases, with 7 bases between. The CDR3 consists of 15 residues. This CDR3 reads CASSYKGAGANVLTF. The CDR3 DNA reads TGTGCCAGCAGTTACAAGGGAGCTGGGGCCAACGTCCTGACTTTC.

This clone has only one observation. This chain uses TRBV29-1 with TRBJ1-2; TRBD1 agrees at 8 bases. The CDR3 covers 12 residues. Unmatched junction bases numbered 3, after V lost 7 bases and J lost 2 bases. From germline, CDR1 is SQVTM and CDR2 ANQGSEA. CDR3 sequence reads: CSGRTGNYGYTF. CDR3 nucleotides: TGCAGCGGACGGACAGGGAACTATGGCTACACCTTC.

The genes are TRBV18 and TRBJ2-5; 10 nucleotides line up with TRBD2. The length of the CDR3 is 17 residues. V gave up 2 bases and J gave up 1 base; unmatched junction bases: 7. Germline assignment: CDR1 KGHSH and CDR2 LQKENI. CDR3 nucleotides: TGTGCCAGCTCACCATTGAGGCTAGCGGGAGCCCAAGAGACCCAGTACTTC. It codes for CASSPLRLAGAQETQYF. Drawing the rest from reference TRBV18 and TRBJ2-5, the complete variable domain is NAGVMQNPRHLVRRRGQEARLRCSPMKGHSHVYWYRQLPEEGLKFMVYLQKENIIDESGMPKERFSAEFPKEGPSILRIQQVVRGDSAAYFCASSPLRLAGAQETQYFGPGTRLLVL.

This sequence joins TRBV19 and TRBJ1-3, with D possibly matching TRBD1 (6 bases). Per the germline V gene, CDR1 is LNHDA and CDR2 is SQIVND (reference sequence). Trimming stripped 5 bases from V and 0 bases from J, with 14 bases between. CDR3 length: 16 amino acids. CDR3 sequence: CASSPSTGNSGNTIYF. DNA for the CDR3: TGTGCCAGTAGTCCGTCGACAGGCAACTCTGGAAACACCATATATTTT.

This clone showed up just once. The gene calls are TRBV4-2 and TRBJ2-3; D is perhaps TRBD1 (6 bases). Germline CDR1 LGHNA, CDR2 YNFKEQ. Between the trimmed V and J ends, which lost 1 base and 4 bases, there was a span of 15 bases. This CDR3 is built from 16 residues. The CDR3 reads CASSQGGGRLADTQYF. The CDR3 nucleotides read TGTGCCAGCAGCCAAGGTGGGGGCCGGTTGGCAGATACGCAGTATTTT.

J is TRBJ2-5 and V is TRBV6-8; tentatively, D is TRBD2 (5 bases). The CDR3 has 14 residues. Germline-derived CDR1 and CDR2 are MNHGY and SAAAGT. Trimming took 7 bases from V and 2 from J, leaving 14 bases between them. In DNA, the CDR3 is TGTGCCAGCAATACACGCTCGGGGCAAGAGACCCAGTACTTC. Translating it yields CASNTRSGQETQYF.

V is TRBV16 and J is TRBJ2-3; 8 bases align to TRBD2. The CDR3 is 17 amino acids. Germline CDR1 KGHSY, CDR2 FQNENV. V lost 2 bases and J lost 0; bases outside the gene matches: 7. CDR3 protein: CASSQLGTSGSTDTQYF. The CDR3 bases are TGTGCCAGCAGCCAACTTGGGACTAGTGGAAGCACAGATACGCAGTATTTT. The full variable domain, in which reference TRBV16 and TRBJ2-3 provide the parts outside the CDR3, is GEEVAQTPKHLVRGEGQKAKLYCAPIKGHSYVFWYQQVLKNEFKFLISFQNENVFDETGMPKERFSAKCLPNSPCSLEIQATKLEDSAVYFCASSQLGTSGSTDTQYFGPGTRLTVL.

The chain recombines TRBV5-4 with TRBJ2-3, with D perhaps TRBD2 (5 bases). CDR3 length: 12 amino acids. V shed 4 bases and J shed 7 bases, with 10 bases lying between them. The germline gives CDR1 SGHNT, CDR2 YYREEE (reference sequence). CDR3 loop: CASSPGEYTQYF. For the CDR3, the DNA is TGTGCCAGCAGCCCTGGGGAGTATACGCAGTATTTT.

This chain links TRBV6-2 or TRBV6-3 with TRBJ2-1; 10 nucleotides line up with TRBD1. Germline V gene data show CDR1 as MNHEY and CDR2 as SVGEGT. The CDR3 totals 17 residues. J lost 0 bases, V lost 2 bases, and 4 bases had no gene match. The chain's CDR3 is CASSYDRGPSSYNEQFF. The CDR3 DNA follows: TGTGCCAGCAGTTACGACAGGGGGCCCAGCTCCTACAATGAGCAGTTCTTC.

This clone has only one observation. The DNA for the CDR3 is TGTGCCAGCAGCTTAGAACAGGGAAAGGGTGGCTACACCTTC. Its protein product is CASSLEQGKGGYTF. The V and J genes are TRBV7-9 and TRBJ1-2; TRBD1 is a possible D gene (6 bases). CDR3 length equals 14 residues. CDR1 is SEHNR and CDR2 is FQNEAQ in the germline V gene (reference sequence). V was shortened by 1 base and J by 7 bases, with 13 bases between the two germline ends.

V gene TRBV7-2 combines with J gene TRBJ1-4, with D maybe TRBD1 (6 bases). The V and J ends lost 3 bases and 5 bases respectively, with 16 bases between them. Germline CDR1 is SGHTA and CDR2 is FQGNSA. CDR3 length: 16 residues. CDR3 region: CASSFGLLGANEKLFF. The CDR3 region has the DNA TGTGCCAGCAGCTTTGGTCTGCTGGGGGCGAATGAAAAACTGTTTTTT.

The V gene is TRBV7-8, the J gene TRBJ2-1; unclear D gene. The V end was cut by 3 bases, the J end by 3 bases, with 3 bases between. Germline CDR1 is SGHVS and CDR2 is FQNEAQ. This CDR3 is built from 12 residues. CDR3 DNA: TGTGCCAGCAGCTTCGTCTACAATGAGCAGTTCTTC. Translated: CASSFVYNEQFF.

This chain links TRBV6-2 or TRBV6-3 with TRBJ2-1; 10 bases match TRBD1. This CDR3 has 16 amino acids. Germline V gene data show CDR1 as MNHEY and CDR2 as SVGEGT. Trimming removed 0 bases from V and 5 bases from J; junction bases left unmatched: 4. CDR3 bases: TGTGCCAGCAGTTACTCCTGGGACAGGGGAGACAATGAGCAGTTCTTC. It translates to CASSYSWDRGDNEQFF.

The V call is TRBV10-3, the J call TRBJ1-2; 8 bases align to TRBD1. The CDR3 is 16 amino acids. After removal of 3 bases from V and 8 bases from J, the junction contained 14 bases not matched to a gene. Looked up from germline, CDR1 is ENHRY and CDR2 is SYGVKD. CDR3 residues: CAISDGPTGGSQGYTF. The CDR3, as DNA: TGTGCCATCAGTGACGGTCCTACAGGGGGGTCTCAAGGCTACACCTTC.

The rearrangement joins TRBV7-3 to TRBJ2-1; 9 bases are shared with TRBD1. The CDR3 has 13 residues. J lost 9 bases, V lost 4 bases, and 4 bases had no gene match. Germline V gives CDR1 SGHTA, CDR2 FQGTGA. Here the CDR3 DNA reads TGTGCCAGCAGCTCGGACAGGGGAGGTGAGCAGTTCTTC. Protein sequence: CASSSDRGGEQFF.

The chain employs TRBV19 and TRBJ2-7, with TRBD2 identical over 7 bases. This CDR3 is built from 15 residues. Germline trimming cut 1 base from V and 1 base from J; bases unmatched to any gene: 4. Germline V gene data show CDR1 as LNHDA and CDR2 as SQIVND (reference sequence). DNA for the CDR3: TGTGCCAGTAGTATAGCTAGCGGTTCTTCCTACGAGCAGTACTTC. Translation: CASSIASGSSYEQYF.

This clone was detected only once. The J gene is TRBJ1-5, the V gene TRBV20-1, with 8 positions matching TRBD1. The germline V gene encodes CDR1 DFQATT and CDR2 SNEGSKA (reference sequence). The CDR3 runs 14 residues. Trimming removed 3 bases from V and 2 bases from J; junction bases left unmatched: 3. Here the CDR3 DNA reads TGCAGTGCTAGTCAACAGGGGGGCAATCAGCCCCAGCATTTT. As protein: CSASQQGGNQPQHF.